A single sample is the source of the 21 T cell receptor beta chains below, sequenced in a study of T-cell reconstitution after alpha-beta-depleted transplantation in children. TCRbeta library preparation incorporated unique molecular identifiers. TCRdb re-called the PCR reads with MiXCR, one entry per CDR3 protein. The sample records around 490,000 distinct CDR3 sequences, about an eighth being singletons. The input for sequencing was PBMCs, mostly from graft donor cells, taken 180 days after TCRalphabeta/CD19-depleted stem cell transplant. Every receptor here comes from a female patient between 2 and 15 years old who had a stem cell transplant for aplastic anemia, so the T cells may come from the graft donor.

This clonotype was detected only a few times. The rearrangement joins TRBV5-4 to TRBJ2-2; the D gene is possibly TRBD2 (5 bases). This CDR3 region has 16 residues. The V gene's germline CDR1 is SGHNT and CDR2 YYREEE (reference sequence). V shed 0 bases and J shed 2 bases, with 11 bases lying between them. The CDR3 spells CASSLGPGGNTGELFF. In DNA, the CDR3 is TGTGCCAGCAGCTTGGGTCCAGGAGGAAACACCGGGGAGCTGTTTTTT.

This clonotype was detected many times. J is TRBJ2-7 and V is TRBV29-1, with TRBD1 as a possible D gene (5 bases). Germline CDR1 is SQVTM and CDR2 is ANQGSEA. Trimming removed 3 bases at V and 3 bases at J, with 6 bases between. The CDR3 sequence is 11 residues long. CDR3 nucleotide sequence: TGCAGCGTTGACACAGGCTACGAGCAGTACTTC. Translated, it gives CSVDTGYEQYF.

This clonotype has a handful of counts. This rearrangement joins TRBV9 to TRBJ2-1, with D perhaps given as TRBD1 or TRBD2 (5 bases each). The CDR3 is 16 amino acids. V shed 2 bases and J shed 5 bases, with 17 bases lying between them. The germline V gene encodes CDR1 SGDLS and CDR2 YYNGEE. Here the CDR3 DNA reads TGTGCCAGCAGCGTTTCGGGACCCCTCAACAACAATGAGCAGTTCTTC. Its protein is CASSVSGPLNNNEQFF.

This chain links TRBV7-9 with TRBJ2-7; D possibly corresponds to TRBD1 (5 bases). This CDR3 spans 12 amino acids. CDR1 and CDR2 from the germline V gene are SEHNR and FQNEAQ (reference sequence). V was cut by 4 bases and J by 4 bases, with 8 bases left in between. The CDR3 nucleotides are TGTGCCAGCAGCTCCAGGGTTTACGAGCAGTACGTC. Translating gives CASSSRVYEQYV.

The V call is TRBV20-1, the J call TRBJ2-2; possibly TRBD2 for D (6 bases). The CDR3 extends over 12 amino acids. The germline CDR1 and CDR2 sequences are DFQATT and SNEGSKA (reference sequence). The CDR3 reads CGGSWNTGELFF. Here the CDR3 DNA reads TGCGGGGGGAGTTGGAACACCGGGGAGCTGTTTTTT.

The chain recombines TRBV5-1 with TRBJ1-4, with D perhaps matching TRBD1 (5 bases). The CDR3 has 14 residues. The germline V gene has CDR1 SGHRS and CDR2 YFSETQ. Trimming shortened V by 5 bases and J by 4 bases, and 12 bases separated the two germline ends. The CDR3 loop is CASRVRGRNEKLFF. DNA for the CDR3: TGCGCCAGCAGAGTAAGGGGTCGTAATGAAAAACTGTTTTTT.

This clonotype was found a few times. The J gene is TRBJ2-3, the V gene TRBV4-3, with D unclear. The ends were cut back, 0 bases at V and 6 bases at J, with 13 bases in the middle. The V gene's germline CDR1 is LGHNA and CDR2 YSLEER. The CDR3 extends over 15 amino acids. In nucleotides, the CDR3 is TGCGCCAGCAGCCAAGAGGGTTGGGTACGGGATACGCAGTATTTT. As protein: CASSQEGWVRDTQYF.

This sequence joins TRBV7-7 and TRBJ2-5, with D possibly matching TRBD1 (5 bases). Germline assignment: CDR1 SSHAT and CDR2 FNYEAQ (reference sequence). The V gene lost 1 base and the J gene lost 2 bases, with 11 bases spanning the gap. The length of the CDR3 is 15 residues. The CDR3 DNA follows: TGTGCCAGCAGCTTAGATAGGGGTCTACAAGAGACCCAGTACTTC. Encoded protein: CASSLDRGLQETQYF.

The chain recombines TRBV7-2 with TRBJ2-1, with 11 bases matching TRBD1. The germline V gene encodes CDR1 SGHTA and CDR2 FQGNSA. CDR3 length: 16 amino acids. V trimming: 4 bases; J trimming: 7 bases; junction bases outside the gene matches: 9. CDR3 region: CASSWRPGTGGNEQFF. The CDR3 DNA reads TGTGCCAGCAGCTGGCGACCCGGGACAGGGGGAAATGAGCAGTTCTTC.

The V and J genes are TRBV9 and TRBJ2-7, with D possibly being TRBD1 or TRBD2 (5 bases each). The length of the CDR3 is 22 residues. V lost 0 bases and J lost 3, with 34 bases in between. The germline gives CDR1 SGDLS, CDR2 YYNGEE. This CDR3 is CASSVVLGLPAPGGGAIYEQYF. The CDR3 bases are TGTGCCAGCAGCGTAGTATTAGGCCTTCCAGCTCCGGGTGGGGGAGCGATCTACGAGCAGTACTTC.

This clonotype was observed many times. The gene calls are TRBV4-3 and TRBJ2-2, with D unresolved. The CDR3 is 13 residues long. Germline lookup yields CDR1 LGHNA and CDR2 YSLEER. V lost 1 base and J lost 4, with 4 bases in between. The CDR3 sequence: CASSQGITGELFF. In nucleotides, the CDR3 is TGCGCCAGCAGCCAAGGGATCACCGGGGAGCTGTTTTTT.

The V call is TRBV4-3, the J call TRBJ2-3; 8 bases match TRBD1. Germline V gene lookup returns CDR1 LGHNA and CDR2 YSLEER. V lost 1 base to trimming and J lost 4 bases; unmatched junction nucleotides: 7. The CDR3 runs 16 residues. The CDR3 coding sequence is TGCGCCAGCAGCCAAGGGACAGGGCCGGACCCAGATACGCAGTATTTT. It yields the protein CASSQGTGPDPDTQYF.

Only a few counts were recorded for this clonotype. This rearrangement joins TRBV20-1 to TRBJ1-1; 8 nucleotides match TRBD1. V dropped 3 bases and J dropped 4; count of bases not matched to a gene: 13. The CDR3 totals 16 residues. Germline V gene sequence: CDR1 DFQATT, CDR2 SNEGSKA (reference sequence). The chain's CDR3 is CSASLEGAGGFTEAFF. DNA of the CDR3: TGCAGTGCTAGTTTGGAGGGGGCAGGGGGCTTCACTGAAGCTTTCTTT.

Many counts were recorded for this clonotype. The chain has TRBV12-3 or TRBV12-4 and TRBJ1-3, with a tentative D call TRBD1 (5 bases). The CDR3 covers 15 residues. V was shortened by 4 bases and J by 2 bases, with 12 bases between the two germline ends. CDR3 DNA: TGTGCCAGCAGTTCCGCGGTGGGGGCTGGAAACACCATATATTTT. Translating gives CASSSAVGAGNTIYF.

This rearrangement joins TRBV19 to TRBJ2-1; 9 bases are a match to TRBD2. V was clipped by 9 bases and J by 6 bases; unmatched bases: 12. The CDR3 has 15 residues. From germline, CDR1 is LNHDA and CDR2 SQIVND (reference sequence). CDR3 amino acids: CASLGWREGLNEQFF. In nucleotides, the CDR3 is TGTGCCAGCTTAGGTTGGCGGGAGGGCCTCAATGAGCAGTTCTTC.

The chain couples TRBV29-1 to TRBJ1-2; 8 positions agree with TRBD1. Germline V lookup: CDR1 SQVTM, CDR2 ANQGSEA. The junction had 5 bases not matched to a gene; V was cut back by 6 bases and J by 8 bases. The length of the CDR3 is 11 residues. CDR3 protein: CSVTGGQGYTF. The CDR3 region has the DNA TGCAGCGTCACAGGGGGGCAGGGCTACACCTTC.

The chain uses TRBV6-2 or TRBV6-3 and TRBJ1-1; no clear D. Per the germline V gene, CDR1 is MNHEY and CDR2 is SVGEGT. Trimming removed 6 bases at V and 0 bases at J, with 11 bases between. This CDR3 spans 14 amino acids. The CDR3 loop reads CASSPNNVNTEAFF. DNA for the CDR3: TGTGCCAGCAGCCCTAACAACGTGAACACTGAAGCTTTCTTT.

CDR3: CASSLDLAGSNEQFF. The CDR3 DNA follows: TGTGCCAGCAGCTTAGACCTAGCGGGATCTAATGAGCAGTTCTTC. The rearrangement uses TRBV7-2 and TRBJ2-1, with 9 bases fitting TRBD2. The CDR3 contains 15 residues. Germline values: CDR1 SGHTA, CDR2 FQGNSA. Trimming cost V 1 base and J 7 bases; bases outside gene matches: 5.

Only a few counts were recorded for this clonotype. V usage is TRBV5-1 and J usage is TRBJ2-2; 7 nucleotides line up with TRBD2. This CDR3 has 15 amino acids. Germline loops: CDR1 SGHRS, CDR2 YFSETQ. Trimming took 4 bases from V and 6 from J; bases not matched to a gene: 9. CDR3 protein: CASSRTSGFAGELFF. DNA of the CDR3: TGCGCCAGCAGCCGGACTAGTGGGTTCGCCGGGGAGCTGTTTTTT.

This clonotype appeared a few times. The V call is TRBV7-9, the J call TRBJ2-7; 7 nucleotides match TRBD1. The germline V gene encodes CDR1 SEHNR and CDR2 FQNEAQ (reference sequence). The CDR3 sequence is 15 residues long. The trim removed 3 bases at V and 5 bases at J, leaving 10 bases unmatched. The CDR3 DNA follows: TGTGCCAGCAGCTTCCCTTTAGGGACAGCGGACGAGCAGTACTTC. Protein: CASSFPLGTADEQYF.

V gene TRBV7-2 combines with J gene TRBJ1-2; TRBD1 is a possible D gene (5 bases). Germline V gene lookup returns CDR1 SGHTA and CDR2 FQGNSA. The length of the CDR3 is 15 residues. The V end was cut by 2 bases, the J end by 7 bases, with 17 bases between. The CDR3 coding sequence is TGTGCCAGCAGCTTAAATTGGGGCAGGGTGGGTGGCTACACCTTC. This encodes CASSLNWGRVGGYTF.